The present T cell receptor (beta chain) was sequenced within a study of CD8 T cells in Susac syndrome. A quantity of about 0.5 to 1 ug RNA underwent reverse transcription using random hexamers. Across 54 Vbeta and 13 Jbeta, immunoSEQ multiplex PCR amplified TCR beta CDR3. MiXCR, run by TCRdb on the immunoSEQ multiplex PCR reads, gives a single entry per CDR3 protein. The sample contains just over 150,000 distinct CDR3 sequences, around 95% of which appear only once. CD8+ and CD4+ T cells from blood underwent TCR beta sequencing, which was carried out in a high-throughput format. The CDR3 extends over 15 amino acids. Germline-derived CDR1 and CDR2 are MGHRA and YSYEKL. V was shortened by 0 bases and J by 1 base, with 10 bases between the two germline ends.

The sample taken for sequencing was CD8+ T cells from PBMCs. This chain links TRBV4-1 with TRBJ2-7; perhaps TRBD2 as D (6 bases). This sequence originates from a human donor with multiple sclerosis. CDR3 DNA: TGCGCCAGCAGCCAAGAGGCGGGACGGTCCTACGAGCAGTACTTC. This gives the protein CASSQEAGRSYEQYF.